Each of the 27 T cell receptor beta chains below was sequenced from the same sample in a study of cytomegalovirus exposure and HLA in healthy donors. Profiling relied on immunoSEQ multiplex PCR, and the TCRdb table lists in-frame clones only, not all of them. Among about 140,000 clones, 84% were seen once, and the ten largest hold almost 1.5%. The material sequenced was PBMCs. These receptors were collected from a woman aged 25-40 years in good health and CMV-seronegative.

CDR3 sequence: CASSVLPGSTGELFF. CDR3 coding DNA: TGTGCCAGCAGCGTCTTGCCAGGAAGTACCGGGGAGCTGTTTTTT. The gene calls are TRBV9 and TRBJ2-2; no firm D call. Trimming shortened V by 2 bases and J by 5 bases, and 13 bases separated the two germline ends. The CDR3 loop spans 15 amino acids. The germline CDR1 and CDR2 sequences are SGDLS and YYNGEE.

The chain is built from TRBV7-6 and TRBJ2-3, with D perhaps TRBD2 (7 bases). The CDR3 sequence is 18 residues long. Germline V gene sequence: CDR1 SGHVS, CDR2 FNYEAQ. Between the trimmed V and J ends, which lost 2 bases and 0 bases, there was a span of 18 bases. This chain's CDR3 is CASSLTGLADSSTDTQYF. The DNA of the CDR3 is TGTGCCAGCAGCTTAACAGGGCTAGCGGACTCTAGCACAGATACGCAGTATTTT.

CDR3 DNA: TGTGCCAGCAGCTTAGACCGCGGGGGGATCAATGAAAAACTGTTTTTT. It translates to CASSLDRGGINEKLFF. The genes are TRBV7-8 and TRBJ1-4; D possibly corresponds to TRBD1 (5 bases). CDR1 is SGHVS, CDR2 FQNEAQ, per germline. V lost 1 base, J lost 5 bases, and 14 bases lay in between. CDR3 size: 16 residues.

This clone has just a few counts. The J gene is TRBJ1-2, the V gene TRBV5-1; D is ambiguous. The CDR3 is 12 residues long. Germline V gene lookup returns CDR1 SGHRS and CDR2 YFSETQ. V was trimmed by 5 bases and J by 2 bases, leaving 7 bases between them. The CDR3: CASRRENYGYTF. The CDR3 DNA is TGCGCCAGCAGGAGGGAGAACTATGGCTACACCTTC.

The chain combines TRBV14 with TRBJ1-2; D gene unclear. The V gene lost 0 bases and the J gene lost 4 bases, with 18 bases spanning the gap. The CDR3 has 17 amino acids. CDR1 and CDR2 (germline): SGHDN, FVKESK. CDR3 nucleotides: TGTGCCAGCAGCCAAGATAGGATTGAGGGATCCCGCTATGGCTACACCTTC. Its protein product is CASSQDRIEGSRYGYTF.

The chain has TRBV4-1 and TRBJ2-5; no clear D. V lost 1 base, J lost 2 bases, and 5 bases lay in between. The V gene's germline CDR1 is MGHRA and CDR2 YSYEKL. This CDR3 comprises 13 residues. CDR3: CASSQGQQETQYF. The CDR3 DNA sequence: TGCGCCAGCAGCCAAGGGCAGCAAGAGACCCAGTACTTC.

This clone appeared a single time. The gene calls are TRBV6-6 and TRBJ1-1; 7 nucleotides line up with TRBD1. Germline assignment: CDR1 MNHNY and CDR2 SVGAGI (reference sequence). The CDR3 consists of 13 residues. V trimming: 1 base; J trimming: 7 bases; junction bases outside the gene matches: 3. This chain's CDR3 is CASSYLGGDEAFF. As DNA, the CDR3 is TGTGCCAGCAGTTACTTAGGGGGCGATGAAGCTTTCTTT.

This clone is classed as medium-sized. Other DNA sequences in the same sample also yield this CDR3. This CDR3 reads CASSLVSGYGYTF. The CDR3 bases are TGTGCCAGCAGCTTAGTGTCGGGGTATGGCTACACCTTC. The J gene is TRBJ1-2, the V gene TRBV7-6; no firm D call. Germline V gives CDR1 SGHVS, CDR2 FNYEAQ. The CDR3 runs 13 residues. V lost 1 base to trimming and J lost 5 bases, with 8 bases between them. Combining the CDR3 with reference TRBV7-6 and TRBJ1-2 gives the whole variable domain GAGVSQSPRYKVTKRGQDVALRCDPISGHVSLYWYRQALGQGPEFLTYFNYEAQQDKSGLPNDRFSAERPEGSISTLTIQRTEQRDSAMYRCASSLVSGYGYTFGSGTRLTVV.

The V call is TRBV30, the J call TRBJ2-1; 7 bases map to TRBD2. The ends lost 5 bases at V and 4 bases at J; junction bases unmatched: 8. The germline CDR1 and CDR2 sequences are GTSNPN and SVGIG (reference sequence). The CDR3 sequence is 14 residues long. The CDR3 DNA reads TGTGCCTGGGTCACGGGGGGATCTTACAATGAGCAGTTCTTC. Translating it yields CAWVTGGSYNEQFF.

The chain has TRBV30 and TRBJ2-3; 7 bases agree with TRBD1. Germline CDR1 reads GTSNPN; CDR2 reads SVGIG (reference sequence). J gave up 2 bases and V 3 bases, and 5 bases lay outside the gene matches. The CDR3 covers 14 residues. CDR3 sequence (DNA): TGTGCCTGGAGGACAGGGAGAGCCACAGATACGCAGTATTTT. It specifies CAWRTGRATDTQYF.

The CDR3 here is CASSLDRGQPQHF. The CDR3 DNA reads as TGTGCCAGCTCACTGGATCGGGGACAGCCCCAGCATTTT. This chain joins TRBV18 and TRBJ1-5; D ambiguous. Trimming removed 4 bases from V and 7 bases from J, with 11 bases in between. CDR1 is KGHSH and CDR2 is LQKENI in the germline V gene. CDR3 length: 13 amino acids.

The chain uses TRBV6-1 and TRBJ2-5, with TRBD2 as a possible D gene (5 bases). The CDR3 length is 14 residues. The germline V and J ends were trimmed by 8 bases and 4 bases, with 17 bases remaining between them. Looked up from germline, CDR1 is MNHNS and CDR2 is SASEGT. CDR3 loop: CASASGLSVETQYF. The CDR3 DNA reads as TGTGCCAGCGCAAGCGGTTTGTCAGTAGAGACCCAGTACTTC.

V is TRBV2 and J is TRBJ2-3; the D is unclear. The CDR3 has 15 amino acids. With 3 bases removed from V and 0 bases from J, the gap between germline ends came to 10 bases. Germline CDR1 is SNHLY and CDR2 is FYNNEI. CDR3 DNA sequence: TGTGCCAGCAGTGAGGGCAAGATCAGCACAGATACGCAGTATTTT. Its protein is CASSEGKISTDTQYF. Combining the CDR3 with reference TRBV2 and TRBJ2-3 gives the whole variable domain EPEVTQTPSHQVTQMGQEVILRCVPISNHLYFYWYRQILGQKVEFLVSFYNNEISEKSEIFDDQFSVERPDGSNFTLKIRSTKLEDSAMYFCASSEGKISTDTQYFGPGTRLTVL.

The rearrangement uses TRBV21-1 and TRBJ1-1; the D call of TRBD1 is as the table states it, not checked on the DNA. TRBV21-1 is labeled a pseudogene. The CDR3 has 17 amino acids. The CDR3 region has the DNA TGTGCCAGCAGCAAAGTCTCCCCTTACACAGGGCTCACTGAAGCTTTCTTT. Translating it yields CASSKVSPYTGLTEAFF.

The chain combines TRBV11-1 with TRBJ2-1; 8 nucleotides match TRBD1. With V trimmed by 3 bases and J by 3 bases, 4 bases remained unmatched. CDR3 length: 15 residues. Germline V gives CDR1 SGHAT, CDR2 FQDESV (reference sequence). The CDR3 protein is CASSFDRGGYNEQFF. The CDR3 DNA is TGTGCCAGCAGCTTCGACAGGGGAGGCTACAATGAGCAGTTCTTC.

The chain recombines TRBV11-3 with TRBJ2-1; a weak D match, TRBD1 (5 bases). Germline values: CDR1 SGHNT, CDR2 YENEEA. The ends were cut back, 5 bases at V and 4 bases at J, with 9 bases in the middle. The CDR3 has 13 residues. CDR3 nucleotide sequence: TGTGCCAGCAGCCGGACACAATACAATGAGCAGTTCTTC. It yields the protein CASSRTQYNEQFF.

The chain couples TRBV30 to TRBJ2-2, with D perhaps TRBD2 (6 bases). CDR3 length equals 13 residues. V was trimmed by 5 bases and J by 3 bases, leaving 10 bases between them. The germline V gene encodes CDR1 GTSNPN and CDR2 SVGIG (reference sequence). CDR3 sequence reads: CAWGREYTGELFF. CDR3 coding DNA: TGTGCCTGGGGCCGGGAGTACACCGGGGAGCTGTTTTTT.

This clone is a singleton in its sample. The V and J genes are TRBV5-1 and TRBJ1-2; TRBD1 matches at 7 bases. After removal of 2 bases from V and 4 bases from J, the junction contained 5 bases not matched to a gene. The CDR3 length is 14 residues. Germline loops: CDR1 SGHRS, CDR2 YFSETQ. CDR3 in amino acids: CASSFRDSSYGYTF. The CDR3 region has the DNA TGCGCCAGCAGCTTCCGGGACAGCTCCTATGGCTACACCTTC.

The chain recombines TRBV5-4 with TRBJ1-1; perhaps TRBD1 as D (5 bases). Germline CDR1 and CDR2: SGHNT and YYREEE (reference sequence). V lost 2 bases, J lost 1 base, and 9 bases lay in between. This CDR3 has 14 amino acids. CDR3 coding DNA: TGTGCCAGCAGCTTAGGAGGGACGAACACTGAAGCTTTCTTT. This gives the protein CASSLGGTNTEAFF.

The chain has TRBV7-9 and TRBJ2-6; no definite D call. Between the trimmed V and J ends, which lost 7 bases and 0 bases, there was a span of 4 bases. The CDR3 has 13 residues. The germline CDR1 and CDR2 sequences are SEHNR and FQNEAQ (reference sequence). DNA of the CDR3: TGTGCCAGCACGTTCTCTGGGGCCAACGTCCTGACTTTC. It codes for CASTFSGANVLTF.

This clone was counted a single time. The chain joins TRBV28 to TRBJ1-1; a weak D match, TRBD1 (6 bases). This CDR3 comprises 15 residues. Germline V lookup: CDR1 MDHEN, CDR2 SYDVKM. Trimming pared 6 bases from V and 1 base from J, leaving 15 bases between. The CDR3 reads CASSERGGANTEAFF. The CDR3 coding sequence is TGTGCCAGCAGCGAGAGGGGGGGCGCGAACACTGAAGCTTTCTTT.

This clone has just a few counts. The J gene is TRBJ1-5, the V gene TRBV6-1; a possible D gene is TRBD1 (6 bases). The CDR3 runs to 15 residues. Germline V gives CDR1 MNHNS, CDR2 SASEGT. V shed 7 bases and J shed 3 bases, with 16 bases lying between them. The CDR3 DNA reads as TGTGCCAGCACCATGACAGGAACCTACAATCAGCCCCAGCATTTT. It yields the protein CASTMTGTYNQPQHF.

The DNA of the CDR3 is TGTGCCAGCAGTCAGGTTCGGGGGAGCACAGATACGCAGTATTTT. It codes for CASSQVRGSTDTQYF. The rearrangement joins TRBV25-1 to TRBJ2-3, with D tentatively TRBD2 (6 bases). Germline V gives CDR1 MGHDK, CDR2 SYGVNS. CDR3 size: 15 residues. The V end lost 5 bases, the J end lost 0 bases, and 12 bases lay between the germline ends. Using reference TRBV25-1 and TRBJ2-3 for the parts outside the CDR3, the full variable domain is EADIYQTPRYLVIGTGKKITLECSQTMGHDKMYWYQQDPGMELHLIHYSYGVNSTEKGDLSSESTVSRIRTEHFPLTLESARPSHTSQYLCASSQVRGSTDTQYFGPGTRLTVL.

The genes are TRBV7-9 and TRBJ1-3; no definite D call. Trimming cost V 5 bases and J 5 bases, with 16 bases left between them. Germline CDR1 and CDR2: SEHNR and FQNEAQ (reference sequence). CDR3 length: 15 amino acids. In DNA form, the CDR3 reads TGTGCCAGCAGCCCAGATAGCAGTTCACGAAACACCATATATTTT. Translating it yields CASSPDSSSRNTIYF.

This clone was found a few times. The chain couples TRBV11-1 to TRBJ2-5, with TRBD1 identical over 8 bases. Per the germline V gene, CDR1 is SGHAT and CDR2 is FQDESV (reference sequence). Germline trimming cut 2 bases from V and 4 bases from J; bases unmatched to any gene: 6. This CDR3 is built from 15 residues. CDR3 loop: CASSLQTQGAETQYF. CDR3 sequence (DNA): TGTGCCAGCAGCTTACAAACCCAGGGGGCAGAGACCCAGTACTTC. Combining the CDR3 with reference TRBV11-1 and TRBJ2-5 gives the whole variable domain EAEVAQSPRYKITEKSQAVAFWCDPISGHATLYWYRQILGQGPELLVQFQDESVVDDSQLPKDRFSAERLKGVDSTLKIQPAELGDSAMYLCASSLQTQGAETQYFGPGTRLLVL.

The CDR3 protein is CASKAGGVGGGYTF. In DNA, the CDR3 is TGTGCCAGCAAAGCAGGGGGTGTAGGGGGTGGCTACACCTTC. The chain has TRBV2 and TRBJ1-2, with TRBD1 matching 7 bases. Germline V gene lookup returns CDR1 SNHLY and CDR2 FYNNEI. CDR3 size: 14 residues. Losses at the gene ends were 7 bases for V and 7 bases for J; bases not matched to a gene: 12. The whole variable domain, filled in from reference TRBV2 and TRBJ1-2, reads EPEVTQTPSHQVTQMGQEVILRCVPISNHLYFYWYRQILGQKVEFLVSFYNNEISEKSEIFDDQFSVERPDGSNFTLKIRSTKLEDSAMYFCASKAGGVGGGYTFGSGTRLTVV.

The V call is TRBV5-4, the J call TRBJ2-2; 13 bases are shared with TRBD2. The J segment lost 6 bases and the V segment lost 1 base, leaving 0 bases of the junction unmatched. The length of the CDR3 is 15 residues. Germline V CDR1 and CDR2: SGHNT, YYREEE (reference sequence). The CDR3 region has the DNA TGTGCCAGCAGCTTGACTAGCGGGGGGGCCGGGGAGCTGTTTTTT. Its translation: CASSLTSGGAGELFF.